This entry is about one T cell receptor beta chain. TCRdb's table, derived via immunoSEQ multiplex PCR, lists solely in-frame clones and lacks some. Counted here are about 86,000 clones, about 89% occurring once; the ten biggest clones make up around 1%. Participants, about 18 to 100 years old, spanned about two dozen US areas. Categorization into cohorts depended on clinical history that participants reported. This sample is part of a study of blood T cell repertoires in COVID-19. Study-level background: Whether acute or convalescent, the COVID-19 samples came from the United States, Italy and Spain.

The CDR3 sequence is 12 residues long. V was trimmed by 10 bases and J by 7 bases, leaving 14 bases between them. The V gene's germline CDR1 is SNHLY and CDR2 FYNNEI. J is TRBJ2-1 and V is TRBV2, with a tentative D call TRBD2 (5 bases). The sequence was collected from a woman in her forties or fifties with acute COVID-19. Sequences were obtained from PBMCs or T cells enriched from blood (not recorded which). The CDR3 DNA reads as TGTGCCAAGCGGCCCCCCGGAAATGAGCAGTTCTTC. Translating it yields CAKRPPGNEQFF.